This T cell receptor beta chain was profiled in a study of T cells after yellow fever vaccination (dated by TCRdb to the late 2010s). Describing the broader study: Libraries from fractions with low cell numbers were prepared with the SMART-Seq v4 Ultra Low Input RNA kit. To follow T-cell clones before and after both primary and booster YFV17D yellow fever vaccination, bulk TCR alpha and beta repertoires underwent longitudinal sequencing. Blood samples were taken at several timepoints before and after primary and secondary immunization, and bulk PBMC replicates and cell subsets were isolated. Two healthy male donors, one aged 18 to 29 and one aged 30 to 39 years, made up the cohort. Study-wide conclusions, independent of this receptor: Computational filtering was needed because FACS-sorted repertoires could contain abundant contaminating clonotypes from the bulk population. Most clones expanded after primary vaccination were re-detected after the booster (96% of CD4 and 80% to 90% of CD8), suggesting broad memory maintenance. A small share of clonotypes occurred in both CD4 and CD8 compartments, likely arising from convergent recombination. The secondary T-cell response was weaker than the primary response but faster, peaking on day 5 instead of day 15. Only a couple of donors were included in the study, so the extent to which the findings can be generalized is limited.

CDR1 and CDR2 (ENHRY, SYGVKD) derive from the germline V gene. Spanning cysteine to phenylalanine, the CDR3 consists of 13 amino acids. This entry keeps only the CDR3 DNA: 39 bases, framed from base 1. The trim is 7 bases for V and 0 bases for J, with a gap of 8 bases between the germline ends. There are many counts of this clonotype. Its specific antigen is unknown. The sample holds no much larger clone one base away, and base qualities are not on file. TCR cDNA was synthesized by 5'RACE template switching, which introduced a universal primer site and unique molecular identifiers. cDNA synthesis was primed from both the TCR alpha and TCR beta constant segments. Library amplification involved two PCR steps, and the second step added sample barcodes and sequencing adapters. Sequencing of libraries was done on Illumina HiSeq 2500 (2x100 bp) or NovaSeq (2x150 bp). As for the authors' bioinformatics: MIGEC handled demultiplexing of reads and collapsing into UMI consensus sequences, while MiXCR performed V(D)J alignment. Using edgeR on replicate PBMC samples, clonotypes were called vaccine-responding if FDR was below 0.01 and the log2 fold change was above 5 up to day 15. Bulk clonotypes were assigned CD4 or CD8 identity according to which sequenced CD4 or CD8 repertoire held them at higher abundance. TCRdb reprocessing: public reads trimmed at Q25 with fastp, clones called with MiXCR, in-frame beta chains kept. Identical CDR3 proteins give one entry, which carries the most common genes and DNA. The authors' filters were not applied to this entry. Within this sample are 510,000 or so distinct CDR3 sequences, with over 15% of them counted one time only. Roughly 13% of the sample rests with the top ten.

The sample's treatment or condition label is to be understood as: live attenuated yellow fever vaccine strain. Two biological replicates of bulk PBMCs were collected at each blood-draw timepoint. A standard Ficoll-Paque protocol was used to isolate PBMCs from peripheral blood. TriZol was used to extract RNA from bulk PBMCs, CD4 and CD8 fractions, and dextramer-positive and dextramer-negative fractions. The sample in question was PBMCs, obtained 15 days after the yellow fever booster vaccination. The chain uses TRBV10-3 and TRBJ2-3; TRBD1 could be the D gene, as 5 bases match. The TCR originated in a man under 40 who received the YFV17D yellow fever vaccine. The bases read TGTGCCATCAAAGGGGATAGCACAGATACGCAGTATTTT. Translated, this is CAIKGDSTDTQYF.